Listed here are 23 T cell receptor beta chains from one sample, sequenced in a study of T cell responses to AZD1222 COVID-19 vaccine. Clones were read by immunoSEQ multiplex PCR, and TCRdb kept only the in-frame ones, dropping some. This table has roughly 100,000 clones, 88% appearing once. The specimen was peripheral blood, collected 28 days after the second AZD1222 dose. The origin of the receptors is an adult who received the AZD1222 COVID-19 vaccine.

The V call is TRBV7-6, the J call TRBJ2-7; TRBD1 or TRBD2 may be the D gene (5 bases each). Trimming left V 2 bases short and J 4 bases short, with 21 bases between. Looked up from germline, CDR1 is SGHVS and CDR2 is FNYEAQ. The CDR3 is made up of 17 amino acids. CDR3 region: CASSLLPPGRLSYEQYF. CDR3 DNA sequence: TGTGCCAGCAGCTTACTTCCCCCGGGACGCTTGTCATACGAGCAGTACTTC.

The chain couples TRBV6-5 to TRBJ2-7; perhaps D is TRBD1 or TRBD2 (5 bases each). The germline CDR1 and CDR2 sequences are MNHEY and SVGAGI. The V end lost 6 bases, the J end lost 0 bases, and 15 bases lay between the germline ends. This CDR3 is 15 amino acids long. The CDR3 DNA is TGTGCCAGCAGGACAGATGAGGGGAGCTCCTACGAGCAGTACTTC. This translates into CASRTDEGSSYEQYF.

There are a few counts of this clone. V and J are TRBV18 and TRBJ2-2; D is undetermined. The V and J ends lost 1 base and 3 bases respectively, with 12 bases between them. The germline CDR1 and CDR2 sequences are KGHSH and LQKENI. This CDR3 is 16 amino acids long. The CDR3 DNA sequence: TGTGCCAGCTCACCACTGGGCAATCCGGACACCGGGGAGCTGTTTTTT. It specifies CASSPLGNPDTGELFF. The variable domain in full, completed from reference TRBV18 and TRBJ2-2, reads NAGVMQNPRHLVRRRGQEARLRCSPMKGHSHVYWYRQLPEEGLKFMVYLQKENIIDESGMPKERFSAEFPKEGPSILRIQQVVRGDSAAYFCASSPLGNPDTGELFFGEGSRLTVL.

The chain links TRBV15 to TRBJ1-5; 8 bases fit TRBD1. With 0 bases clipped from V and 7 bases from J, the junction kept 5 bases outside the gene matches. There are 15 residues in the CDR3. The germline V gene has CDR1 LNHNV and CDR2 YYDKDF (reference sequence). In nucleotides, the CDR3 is TGTGCCACCAGCAGAGACAGGGGGCCGTACCAGCCCCAGCATTTT. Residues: CATSRDRGPYQPQHF.

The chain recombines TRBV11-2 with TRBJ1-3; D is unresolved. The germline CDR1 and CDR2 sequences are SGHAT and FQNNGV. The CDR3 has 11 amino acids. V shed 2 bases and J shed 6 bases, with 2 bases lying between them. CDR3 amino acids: CASSLQNTIYF. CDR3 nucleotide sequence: TGTGCCAGCAGCTTACAAAACACCATATATTTT.

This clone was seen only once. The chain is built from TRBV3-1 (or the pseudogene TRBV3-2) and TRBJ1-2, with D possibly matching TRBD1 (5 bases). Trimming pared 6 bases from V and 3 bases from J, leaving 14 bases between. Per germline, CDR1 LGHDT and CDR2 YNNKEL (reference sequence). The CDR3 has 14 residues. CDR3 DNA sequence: TGTGCCAGCAGTTTCGACAGCAACTACTATGGCTACACCTTC. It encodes CASSFDSNYYGYTF.

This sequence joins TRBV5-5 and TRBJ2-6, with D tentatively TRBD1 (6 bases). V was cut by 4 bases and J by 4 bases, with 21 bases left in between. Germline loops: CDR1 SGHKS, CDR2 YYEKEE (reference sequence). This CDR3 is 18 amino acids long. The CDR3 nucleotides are TGTGCCAGCAGCCGAAAATACGGACAGCTCGCAGGGGCCAACGTCCTGACTTTC. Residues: CASSRKYGQLAGANVLTF.

CDR3 sequence: CASSPAGGHLDTEAFF. CDR3 nucleotide sequence: TGTGCCAGCAGCCCGGCGGGGGGGCACTTGGACACTGAAGCTTTCTTT. V usage is TRBV11-2 and J usage is TRBJ1-1; TRBD1 is a possible D gene (6 bases). The germline CDR1 and CDR2 sequences are SGHAT and FQNNGV. Trimming removed 5 bases at V and 3 bases at J, with 19 bases between. There are 16 residues in the CDR3.

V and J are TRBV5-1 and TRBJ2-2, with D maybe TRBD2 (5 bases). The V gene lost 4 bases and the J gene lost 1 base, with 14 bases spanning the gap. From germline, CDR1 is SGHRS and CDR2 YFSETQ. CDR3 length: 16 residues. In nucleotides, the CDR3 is TGCGCCAGCAGCCCTTCTAAAAGCGGGAACACCGGGGAGCTGTTTTTT. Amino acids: CASSPSKSGNTGELFF. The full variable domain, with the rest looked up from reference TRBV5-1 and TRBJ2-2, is KAGVTQTPRYLIKTRGQQVTLSCSPISGHRSVSWYQQTPGQGLQFLFEYFSETQRNKGNFPGRFSGRQFSNSRSEMNVSTLELGDSALYLCASSPSKSGNTGELFFGEGSRLTVL.

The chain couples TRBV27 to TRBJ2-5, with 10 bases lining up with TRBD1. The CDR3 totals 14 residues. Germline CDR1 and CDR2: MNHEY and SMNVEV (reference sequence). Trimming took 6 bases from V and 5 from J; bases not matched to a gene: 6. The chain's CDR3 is CASRLDRGTETQYF. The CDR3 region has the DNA TGTGCCAGCAGACTGGACAGGGGGACGGAGACCCAGTACTTC.

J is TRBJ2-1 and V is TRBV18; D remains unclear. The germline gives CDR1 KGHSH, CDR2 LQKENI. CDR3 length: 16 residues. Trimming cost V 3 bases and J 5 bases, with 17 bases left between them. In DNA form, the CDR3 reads TGTGCCAGCTCACCCCCGGGTCAGCGTAGAGACAATGAGCAGTTCTTC. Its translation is CASSPPGQRRDNEQFF.

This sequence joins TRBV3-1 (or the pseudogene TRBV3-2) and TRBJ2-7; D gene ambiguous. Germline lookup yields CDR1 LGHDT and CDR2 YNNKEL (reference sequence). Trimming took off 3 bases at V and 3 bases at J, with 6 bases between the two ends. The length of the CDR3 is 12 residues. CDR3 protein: CASSHAYYEQYF. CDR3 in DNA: TGTGCCAGCAGCCACGCCTACTACGAGCAGTACTTC.

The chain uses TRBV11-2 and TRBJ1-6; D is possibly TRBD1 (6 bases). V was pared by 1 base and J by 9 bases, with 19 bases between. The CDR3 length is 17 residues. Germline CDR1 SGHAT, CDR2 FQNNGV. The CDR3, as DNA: TGTGCCAGCAGCTTAGCCCCAGTGGGCAGGGGAGGTTCACCCCTCCACTTT. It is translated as CASSLAPVGRGGSPLHF.

DNA of the CDR3: TGTGCCACCAGTGATTTGGCAACGGCTCGGCCCGCGATCGGGGAGCTGTTTTTT. Translating it yields CATSDLATARPAIGELFF. The gene calls are TRBV24-1 and TRBJ2-2; D remains ambiguous. From germline, CDR1 is KGHDR and CDR2 SFDVKD. The CDR3 extends over 18 amino acids. Trimming shortened V by 0 bases and J by 7 bases, and 20 bases separated the two germline ends.

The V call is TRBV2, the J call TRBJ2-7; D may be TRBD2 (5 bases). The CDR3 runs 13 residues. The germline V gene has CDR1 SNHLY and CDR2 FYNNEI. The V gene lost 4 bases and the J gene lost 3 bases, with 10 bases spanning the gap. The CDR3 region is CASSAEAIYEQYF. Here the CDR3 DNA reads TGTGCCAGCAGTGCGGAGGCCATCTACGAGCAGTACTTC.

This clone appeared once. CDR3: CASSPLSGEQFF. The CDR3 DNA follows: TGTGCCAGCAGTCCCCTCTCCGGCGAGCAGTTCTTC. The V call is TRBV6-2 or TRBV6-3, the J call TRBJ2-1, with D unclear. Trimming pared 5 bases from V and 10 bases from J, leaving 12 bases between. The germline gives CDR1 MNHEY, CDR2 SVGEGT. The CDR3 length is 12 residues.

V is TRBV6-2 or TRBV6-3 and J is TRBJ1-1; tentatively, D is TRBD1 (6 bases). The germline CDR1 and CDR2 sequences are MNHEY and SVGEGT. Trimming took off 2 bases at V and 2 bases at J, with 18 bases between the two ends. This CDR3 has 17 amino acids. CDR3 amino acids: CASSYPSIRGHNTEAFF. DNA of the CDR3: TGTGCCAGCAGTTACCCCTCGATACGGGGGCACAACACTGAAGCTTTCTTT.

CDR3 sequence reads: CASSPGTIAKNIQYF. CDR3 sequence (DNA): TGTGCCAGCAGTCCTGGGACAATAGCCAAAAACATTCAGTACTTC. The rearrangement links TRBV6-5 to TRBJ2-4; D possibly corresponds to TRBD1 (6 bases). The germline CDR1 and CDR2 sequences are MNHEY and SVGAGI. The ends were cut back, 5 bases at V and 0 bases at J, with 11 bases in the middle. The CDR3 runs to 15 residues.

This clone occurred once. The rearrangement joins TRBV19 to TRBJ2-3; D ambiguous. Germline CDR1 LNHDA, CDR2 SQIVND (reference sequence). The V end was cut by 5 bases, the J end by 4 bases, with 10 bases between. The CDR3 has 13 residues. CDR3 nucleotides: TGTGCCAGTAGTTCCGGTAGGCCAGATACGCAGTATTTT. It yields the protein CASSSGRPDTQYF.

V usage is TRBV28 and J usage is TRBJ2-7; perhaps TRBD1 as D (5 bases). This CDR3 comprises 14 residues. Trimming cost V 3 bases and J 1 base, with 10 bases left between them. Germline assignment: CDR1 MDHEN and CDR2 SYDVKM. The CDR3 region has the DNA TGTGCCAGCAGTTTTACCAGGGAATCCTACGAGCAGTACTTC. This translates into CASSFTRESYEQYF. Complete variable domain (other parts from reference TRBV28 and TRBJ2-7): DVKVTQSSRYLVKRTGEKVFLECVQDMDHENMFWYRQDPGLGLRLIYFSYDVKMKEKGDIPEGYSVSREKKERFSLILESASTNQTSMYLCASSFTRESYEQYFGPGTRLTVT.

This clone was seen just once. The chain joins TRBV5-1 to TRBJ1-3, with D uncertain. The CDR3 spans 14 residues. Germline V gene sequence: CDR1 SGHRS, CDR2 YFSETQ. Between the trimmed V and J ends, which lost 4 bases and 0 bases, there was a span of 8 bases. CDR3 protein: CASSQVPSGNTIYF. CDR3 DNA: TGCGCCAGCAGCCAGGTTCCCTCTGGAAACACCATATATTTT. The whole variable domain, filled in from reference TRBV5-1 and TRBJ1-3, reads KAGVTQTPRYLIKTRGQQVTLSCSPISGHRSVSWYQQTPGQGLQFLFEYFSETQRNKGNFPGRFSGRQFSNSRSEMNVSTLELGDSALYLCASSQVPSGNTIYFGEGSWLTVV.

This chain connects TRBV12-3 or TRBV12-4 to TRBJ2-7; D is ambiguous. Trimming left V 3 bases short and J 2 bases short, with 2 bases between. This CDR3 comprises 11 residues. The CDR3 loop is CASSLTYEQYF. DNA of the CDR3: TGTGCCAGCAGTTTGACCTACGAGCAGTACTTC.

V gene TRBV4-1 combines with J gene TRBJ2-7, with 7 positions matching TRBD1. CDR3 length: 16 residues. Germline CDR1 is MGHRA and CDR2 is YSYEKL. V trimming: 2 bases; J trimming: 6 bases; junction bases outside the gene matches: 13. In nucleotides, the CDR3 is TGCGCCAGCAGCCAATCCACAACACAGGGGTCTGGCGAGCAGTACTTC. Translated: CASSQSTTQGSGEQYF.